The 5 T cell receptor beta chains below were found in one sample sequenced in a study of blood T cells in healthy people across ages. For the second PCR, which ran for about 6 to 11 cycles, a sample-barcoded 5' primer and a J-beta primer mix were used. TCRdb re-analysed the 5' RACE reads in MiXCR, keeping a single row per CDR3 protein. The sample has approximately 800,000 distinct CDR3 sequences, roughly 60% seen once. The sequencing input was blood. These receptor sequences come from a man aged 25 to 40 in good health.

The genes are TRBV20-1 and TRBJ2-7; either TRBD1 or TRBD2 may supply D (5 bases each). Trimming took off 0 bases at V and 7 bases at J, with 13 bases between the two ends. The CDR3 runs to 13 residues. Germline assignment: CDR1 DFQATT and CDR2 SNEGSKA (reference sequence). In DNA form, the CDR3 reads TGCAGTGCTAGAGATCGAGGGGCGCAAGAGCAGTACTTC. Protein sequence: CSARDRGAQEQYF.

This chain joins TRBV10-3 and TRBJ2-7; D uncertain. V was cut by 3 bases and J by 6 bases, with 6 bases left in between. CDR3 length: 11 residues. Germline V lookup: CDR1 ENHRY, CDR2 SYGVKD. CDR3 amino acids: CAISEGFEQYF. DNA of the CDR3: TGTGCCATCAGTGAAGGGTTCGAGCAGTACTTC.

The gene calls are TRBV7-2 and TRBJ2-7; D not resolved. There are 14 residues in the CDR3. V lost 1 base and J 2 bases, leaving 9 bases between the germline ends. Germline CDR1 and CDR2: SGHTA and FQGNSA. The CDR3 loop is CASSLGRLAYEQYF. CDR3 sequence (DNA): TGTGCCAGCAGCTTAGGGCGACTGGCCTACGAGCAGTACTTC. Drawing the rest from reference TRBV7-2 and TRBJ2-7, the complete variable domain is GAGVSQSPSNKVTEKGKDVELRCDPISGHTALYWYRQSLGQGLEFLIYFQGNSAPDKSGLPSDRFSAERTGGSVSTLTIQRTQQEDSAVYLCASSLGRLAYEQYFGPGTRLTVT.

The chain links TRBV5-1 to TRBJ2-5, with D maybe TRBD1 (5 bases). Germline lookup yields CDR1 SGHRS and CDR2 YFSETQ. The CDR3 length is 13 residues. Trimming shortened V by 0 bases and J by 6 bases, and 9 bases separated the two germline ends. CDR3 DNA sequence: TGCGCCAGCAGCTTGGGACAGCTGAAGACCCAGTACTTC. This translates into CASSLGQLKTQYF. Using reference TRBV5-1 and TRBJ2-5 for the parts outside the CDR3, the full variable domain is KAGVTQTPRYLIKTRGQQVTLSCSPISGHRSVSWYQQTPGQGLQFLFEYFSETQRNKGNFPGRFSGRQFSNSRSEMNVSTLELGDSALYLCASSLGQLKTQYFGPGTRLLVL.

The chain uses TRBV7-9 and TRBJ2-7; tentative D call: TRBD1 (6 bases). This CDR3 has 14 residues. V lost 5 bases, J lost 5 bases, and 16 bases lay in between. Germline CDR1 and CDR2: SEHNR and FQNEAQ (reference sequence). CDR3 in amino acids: CASSPPPGVDEQYF. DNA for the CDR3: TGTGCCAGCAGCCCACCTCCAGGGGTGGACGAGCAGTACTTC.